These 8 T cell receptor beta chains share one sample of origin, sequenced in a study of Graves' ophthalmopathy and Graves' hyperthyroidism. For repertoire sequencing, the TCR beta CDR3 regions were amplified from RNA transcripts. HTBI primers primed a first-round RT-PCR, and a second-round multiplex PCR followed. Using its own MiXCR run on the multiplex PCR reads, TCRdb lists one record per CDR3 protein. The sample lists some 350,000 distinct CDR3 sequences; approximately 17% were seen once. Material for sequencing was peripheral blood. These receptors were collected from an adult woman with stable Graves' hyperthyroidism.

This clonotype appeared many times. The CDR3 DNA follows: TGTGCCAGCAGACTATCTGGGACAGGGGGTCGGGAGACCCAGTACTTC. The encoded protein is CASRLSGTGGRETQYF. The chain combines TRBV6-2 or TRBV6-3 with TRBJ2-5; 11 bases fit TRBD1. CDR3 length equals 16 residues. V dropped 6 bases and J dropped 5; count of bases not matched to a gene: 11. Germline lookup yields CDR1 MNHEY and CDR2 SVGEGT.

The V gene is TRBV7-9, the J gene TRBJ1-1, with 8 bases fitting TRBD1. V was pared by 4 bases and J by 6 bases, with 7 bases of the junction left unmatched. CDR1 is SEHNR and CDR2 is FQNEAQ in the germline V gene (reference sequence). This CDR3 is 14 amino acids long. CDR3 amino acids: CASSSGQGFPEAFF. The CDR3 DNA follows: TGTGCCAGCAGCTCTGGACAGGGTTTCCCTGAAGCTTTCTTT.

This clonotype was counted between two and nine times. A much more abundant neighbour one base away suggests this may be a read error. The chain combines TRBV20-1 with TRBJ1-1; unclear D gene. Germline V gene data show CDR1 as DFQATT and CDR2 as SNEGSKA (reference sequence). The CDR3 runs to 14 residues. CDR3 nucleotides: TGCAATGCTAGAGAAGATACGGTGAACACTGAAGCTTTCTTT. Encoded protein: CNAREDTVNTEAFF.

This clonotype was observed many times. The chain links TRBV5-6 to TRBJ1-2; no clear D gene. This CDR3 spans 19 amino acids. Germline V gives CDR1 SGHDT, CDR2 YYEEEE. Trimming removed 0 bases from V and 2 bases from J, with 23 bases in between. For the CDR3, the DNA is TGTGCCAGCAGCTTGGCCGTGTGGGTCCGAGGAACCTCAAACTATGGCTACACCTTC. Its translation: CASSLAVWVRGTSNYGYTF. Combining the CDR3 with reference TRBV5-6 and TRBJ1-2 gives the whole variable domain DAGVTQSPTHLIKTRGQQVTLRCSPKSGHDTVSWYQQALGQGPQFIFQYYEEEERQRGNFPDRFSGHQFPNYSSELNVNALLLGDSALYLCASSLAVWVRGTSNYGYTFGSGTRLTVV.

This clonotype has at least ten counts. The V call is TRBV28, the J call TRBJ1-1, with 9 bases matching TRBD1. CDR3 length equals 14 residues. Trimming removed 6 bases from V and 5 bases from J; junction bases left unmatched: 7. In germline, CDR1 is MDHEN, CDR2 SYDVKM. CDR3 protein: CASRQTDRGTEAFF. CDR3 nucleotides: TGTGCCAGCAGACAAACGGACAGGGGTACTGAAGCTTTCTTT.

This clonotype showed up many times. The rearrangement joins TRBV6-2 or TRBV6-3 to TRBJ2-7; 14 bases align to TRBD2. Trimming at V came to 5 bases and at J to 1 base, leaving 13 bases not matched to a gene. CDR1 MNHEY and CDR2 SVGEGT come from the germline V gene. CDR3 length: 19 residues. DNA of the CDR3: TGTGCCAGCAGTAGCCTCCTTGGGACTAGCGGGAGTTGGTCCTACGAGCAGTACTTC. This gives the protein CASSSLLGTSGSWSYEQYF.

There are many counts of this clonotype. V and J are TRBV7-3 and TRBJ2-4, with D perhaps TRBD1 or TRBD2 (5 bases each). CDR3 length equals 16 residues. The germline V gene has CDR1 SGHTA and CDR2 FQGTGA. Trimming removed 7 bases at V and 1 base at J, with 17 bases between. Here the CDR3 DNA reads TGTGCCAGCACTAAGAGGGGACCAATTGCCAAAAACATTCAGTACTTC. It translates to CASTKRGPIAKNIQYF.

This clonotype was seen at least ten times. The CDR3 region is CASSFHDRSGGYTF. DNA for the CDR3: TGTGCCAGCAGTTTCCACGACAGGTCCGGTGGCTACACCTTC. The rearrangement uses TRBV27 and TRBJ1-2, with D maybe TRBD1 (6 bases). The length of the CDR3 is 14 residues. From germline, CDR1 is MNHEY and CDR2 SMNVEV (reference sequence). The V end lost 3 bases, the J end lost 7 bases, and 15 bases lay between the germline ends.